The 23 T cell receptor beta chains below come from one sample, sequenced in a study of T-cell memory formation after mild COVID-19. A single record per CDR3 protein comes from TCRdb applying MiXCR to the 5' RACE reads. Here the sample spans roughly 380,000 distinct CDR3 sequences, 25% to 30% being singletons. The sample taken for sequencing was PBMCs or a T cell subset sorted from them (not recorded which). Receptors were obtained from an adult woman who had mild COVID-19 (a few samples of this study predate the infection). Cell type and time point are not known.

This clonotype came up many times. For the CDR3, the DNA is TGTGCCAGTAGTATCTGGGGGAAACTCATTCAAGATGAAGCTTTCTTT. It translates to CASSIWGKLIQDEAFF. V is TRBV19 and J is TRBJ1-1; D possibly corresponds to TRBD1 (5 bases). The CDR3 is 16 residues long. The V end lost 3 bases, the J end lost 7 bases, and 21 bases lay between the germline ends. Germline V lookup: CDR1 LNHDA, CDR2 SQIVND (reference sequence).

The chain employs TRBV7-2 and TRBJ2-7; 7 positions match TRBD2. The CDR3 has 15 residues. CDR1 and CDR2 from the germline V gene are SGHTA and FQGNSA. The V segment lost 1 base and the J segment 9 bases; nucleotides outside the gene matches: 12. The CDR3 nucleotides are TGTGCCAGCAGCTTAGGAAGGTCTAGCGGTAGGGGGCAGTACTTC. Its translation is CASSLGRSSGRGQYF.

This clonotype was counted only a few times. The chain couples TRBV11-3 to TRBJ2-7; no clear D gene. The CDR3 is 13 residues long. CDR1 is SGHNT, CDR2 YENEEA, per germline. Trimming removed 1 base at V and 6 bases at J, with 10 bases between. CDR3 loop: CASSLGVSTEQYF. Written as DNA, the CDR3 is TGTGCCAGCAGCTTAGGCGTTTCGACCGAGCAGTACTTC.

The V and J genes are TRBV2 and TRBJ2-2, with D possibly being TRBD2 (6 bases). Trimming cost V 11 bases and J 4 bases, with 17 bases left between them. Germline CDR1 SNHLY, CDR2 FYNNEI. The CDR3 sequence is 14 residues long. The CDR3 DNA follows: TGTGCCGGAAGGGGTAGCGGAGCCACCGGGGAGCTGTTTTTT. This gives the protein CAGRGSGATGELFF.

V is TRBV6-6 and J is TRBJ2-3, with 9 bases fitting TRBD2. Looked up from germline, CDR1 is MNHNY and CDR2 is SVGAGI (reference sequence). CDR3 length: 16 residues. The J segment lost 4 bases and the V segment lost 7 bases, leaving 12 bases of the junction unmatched. The CDR3 loop reads CASTKPRAGGSDTQYF. CDR3 DNA: TGTGCCAGCACCAAACCGCGTGCGGGAGGGTCAGATACGCAGTATTTT.

This clonotype was seen a handful of times. This chain links TRBV6-5 with TRBJ2-3, with TRBD1 identical over 7 bases. This CDR3 is built from 14 residues. The germline V gene has CDR1 MNHEY and CDR2 SVGAGI. With 5 bases clipped from V and 3 bases from J, the junction kept 5 bases outside the gene matches. As DNA, the CDR3 is TGTGCCAGCAGTCAGACAGGGTGGACAGATACGCAGTATTTT. This encodes CASSQTGWTDTQYF.

The rearrangement uses TRBV7-9 and TRBJ1-1; TRBD1 is a possible D gene (5 bases). Trimming left V 1 base short and J 5 bases short, with 17 bases between. This CDR3 has 16 residues. Germline assignment: CDR1 SEHNR and CDR2 FQNEAQ (reference sequence). The CDR3 bases are TGTGCCAGCAGCTTAGAAGTCCCCCAGGGAAATACTGAAGCTTTCTTT. This encodes CASSLEVPQGNTEAFF.

This clonotype was observed a handful of times. This chain joins TRBV29-1 and TRBJ2-5, with 8 bases that match TRBD1. Germline trimming cut 6 bases from V and 5 bases from J; bases unmatched to any gene: 5. This CDR3 region has 12 residues. Per the germline V gene, CDR1 is SQVTM and CDR2 is ANQGSEA. The CDR3 region has the DNA TGCAGCGTAGACAGGGGATCGGAGACCCAGTACTTC. It specifies CSVDRGSETQYF.

This chain joins TRBV12-3 or TRBV12-4 and TRBJ2-3, with TRBD2 matching over 10 bases. The CDR3 spans 16 residues. Unmatched junction bases numbered 11, after V lost 5 bases and J lost 6 bases. The CDR3 loop reads CASSPLKRGGSDTQYF. CDR3 in DNA: TGTGCCAGCAGTCCCCTTAAGCGGGGGGGGTCGGATACGCAGTATTTT.

V usage is TRBV7-8 and J usage is TRBJ2-5, with D possibly TRBD1 on 7 matching bases. The ends were cut back, 4 bases at V and 7 bases at J, with 25 bases in the middle. Germline V gene data show CDR1 as SGHVS and CDR2 as FQNEAQ. The CDR3 is 17 amino acids. CDR3 coding DNA: TGTGCCAGCAGCTCACGAAAATCCGCTCGACAGGGAGGGACCCAGTACTTC. Its translation: CASSSRKSARQGGTQYF. Looking up the rest from reference TRBV7-8 and TRBJ2-5 gives the full variable domain: GAGVSQSPRYKVAKRGQDVALRCDPISGHVSLFWYQQALGQGPEFLTYFQNEAQLDKSGLPSDRFFAERPEGSVSTLKIQRTQQEDSAVYLCASSSRKSARQGGTQYFGPGTRLLVL.

V usage is TRBV12-3 or TRBV12-4 and J usage is TRBJ2-5, with TRBD2 identical over 12 bases. The CDR3 length is 16 residues. The J segment lost 2 bases and the V segment lost 7 bases, leaving 8 bases of the junction unmatched. CDR3 DNA: TGTGCCAGCACCGTTAGGACTAGCGGGGCGCAAGAGACCCAGTACTTC. Residues: CASTVRTSGAQETQYF.

J is TRBJ1-1 and V is TRBV20-1, with D perhaps matching TRBD1 (5 bases). The CDR3 is 13 residues long. Germline CDR1 reads DFQATT; CDR2 reads SNEGSKA (reference sequence). Trimming stripped 0 bases from V and 6 bases from J, with 11 bases between. This chain's CDR3 is CSARDLGAPEAFF. CDR3 nucleotides: TGCAGTGCTAGAGATCTAGGGGCGCCTGAAGCTTTCTTT.

This chain joins TRBV4-2 and TRBJ2-7, with D perhaps TRBD1 or TRBD2 (5 bases each). Trimming pared 3 bases from V and 2 bases from J, leaving 8 bases between. The CDR3 is 13 residues long. Germline V gene data show CDR1 as LGHNA and CDR2 as YNFKEQ. CDR3 loop: CASSHGDAYEQYF. The CDR3 DNA reads TGTGCCAGCAGCCATGGGGACGCCTACGAGCAGTACTTC.

This clonotype turned up a few times. The chain has TRBV12-3 or TRBV12-4 and TRBJ1-2; perhaps TRBD1 as D (5 bases). This CDR3 spans 14 amino acids. Trimming pared 10 bases from V and 5 bases from J, leaving 20 bases between. CDR3 DNA sequence: TGTGCCACCCTACGGGGGACCCTAGATTATGGCTACACCTTC. Translated, it gives CATLRGTLDYGYTF.

The CDR3 DNA reads TGTGCCAGCAGTGGGAGGTATAGTAGCAATCAGCCCCAGCATTTT. Protein: CASSGRYSSNQPQHF. The chain joins TRBV2 to TRBJ1-5; D unclear. Trimming removed 4 bases from V and 0 bases from J, with 10 bases in between. Per germline, CDR1 SNHLY and CDR2 FYNNEI. CDR3 length: 15 amino acids.

This chain uses TRBV29-1 with TRBJ1-5; D is unresolved. The germline V gene has CDR1 SQVTM and CDR2 ANQGSEA. V lost 3 bases and J 6 bases, leaving 9 bases between the germline ends. The CDR3 has 12 amino acids. The chain's CDR3 is CSVDLGSQPQHF. CDR3 bases: TGCAGCGTTGATTTGGGGAGTCAGCCCCAGCATTTT.

The rearrangement uses TRBV12-3 or TRBV12-4 and TRBJ2-2; maybe TRBD1 (5 bases). Between the trimmed V and J ends, which lost 6 bases and 6 bases, there was a span of 17 bases. The CDR3 runs to 15 residues. The CDR3 spells CASRPRQTTAGELFF. The CDR3 nucleotides are TGTGCCAGCAGACCACGACAGACAACCGCCGGGGAGCTGTTTTTT.

V and J are TRBV3-1 and TRBJ2-1; 12 nucleotides agree with TRBD2. This CDR3 has 16 amino acids. CDR1 is LGHDT and CDR2 is YNNKEL in the germline V gene (reference sequence). After removal of 3 bases from V and 6 bases from J, the junction contained 6 bases not matched to a gene. Here the CDR3 DNA reads TGTGCCAGCAGCCAGTTCCTAGCGGGGGGGCTCAATGAGCAGTTCTTC. Amino acid sequence: CASSQFLAGGLNEQFF.

The chain combines TRBV24-1 with TRBJ2-1, with TRBD2 identical over 9 bases. J was trimmed by 2 bases and V by 3 bases; bases with no gene match: 7. Per germline, CDR1 KGHDR and CDR2 SFDVKD. The CDR3 spans 17 residues. The CDR3 region is CATSDPTSGGPYNEQFF. Here the CDR3 DNA reads TGTGCCACCAGTGATCCCACAAGCGGGGGGCCCTACAATGAGCAGTTCTTC.

This clonotype was counted only a few times. The V call is TRBV9, the J call TRBJ2-3; 10 nucleotides line up with TRBD2. Germline-derived CDR1 and CDR2 are SGDLS and YYNGEE. Unmatched junction bases numbered 13, after V lost 0 bases and J lost 6 bases. This CDR3 comprises 18 residues. For the CDR3, the DNA is TGTGCCAGCAGCGTAGAAATGGTGAGCGGGAGGGCCCTCGATACGCAGTATTTT. Translation gives CASSVEMVSGRALDTQYF.

J is TRBJ1-3 and V is TRBV3-1, with D possibly matching TRBD1 (5 bases). CDR3 length: 16 amino acids. Trimming took 4 bases from V and 0 from J, leaving 13 bases between them. Germline lookup yields CDR1 LGHDT and CDR2 YNNKEL (reference sequence). Written as DNA, the CDR3 is TGTGCCAGCAGCCGCGAGGTGGGGCCCTCTGGAAACACCATATATTTT. Translated: CASSREVGPSGNTIYF.

The chain uses TRBV7-9 and TRBJ2-3, with 8 bases lining up with TRBD1. This CDR3 has 14 residues. With 3 bases clipped from V and 5 bases from J, the junction kept 4 bases outside the gene matches. Germline V gene data show CDR1 as SEHNR and CDR2 as FQNEAQ (reference sequence). The CDR3 DNA is TGTGCCAGCAGCTTCACAGGGACAGGAGATACGCAGTATTTT. Protein product: CASSFTGTGDTQYF.

V is TRBV10-3 and J is TRBJ1-1; D not resolved. The germline V gene encodes CDR1 ENHRY and CDR2 SYGVKD. V was trimmed by 6 bases and J by 4 bases, leaving 12 bases between them. The CDR3 contains 13 residues. The CDR3 spells CAIRDGPGTEAFF. CDR3 in DNA: TGTGCCATCAGGGACGGCCCTGGCACTGAAGCTTTCTTT.